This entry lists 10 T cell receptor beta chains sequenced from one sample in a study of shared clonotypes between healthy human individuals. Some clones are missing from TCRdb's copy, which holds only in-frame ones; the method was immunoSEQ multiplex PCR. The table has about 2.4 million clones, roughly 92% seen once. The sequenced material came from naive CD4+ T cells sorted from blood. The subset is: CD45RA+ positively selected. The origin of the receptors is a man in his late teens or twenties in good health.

CDR3 sequence reads: CASSPGQGVIGYTF. Written as DNA, the CDR3 is TGTGCCAGCAGTCCCGGACAGGGGGTTATCGGCTACACCTTC. The chain links TRBV6-5 to TRBJ1-2; 10 nucleotides agree with TRBD1. Germline trimming cut 5 bases from V and 8 bases from J; bases unmatched to any gene: 8. CDR1 is MNHEY, CDR2 SVGAGI, per germline. The CDR3 contains 14 residues.

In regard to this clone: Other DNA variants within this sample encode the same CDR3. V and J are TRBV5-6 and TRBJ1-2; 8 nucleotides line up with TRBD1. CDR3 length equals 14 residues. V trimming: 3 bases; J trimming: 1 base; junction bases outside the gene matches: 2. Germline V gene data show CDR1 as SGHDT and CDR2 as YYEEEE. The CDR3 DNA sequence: TGTGCCAGCAGCTCCGACAGGGGTAACTATGGCTACACCTTC. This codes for CASSSDRGNYGYTF. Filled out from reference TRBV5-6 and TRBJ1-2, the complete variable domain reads DAGVTQSPTHLIKTRGQQVTLRCSPKSGHDTVSWYQQALGQGPQFIFQYYEEEERQRGNFPDRFSGHQFPNYSSELNVNALLLGDSALYLCASSSDRGNYGYTFGSGTRLTVV.

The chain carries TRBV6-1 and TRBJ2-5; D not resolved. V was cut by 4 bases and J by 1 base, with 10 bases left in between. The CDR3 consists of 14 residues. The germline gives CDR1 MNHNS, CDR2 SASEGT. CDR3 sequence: CASSAPPVQETQYF. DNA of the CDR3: TGTGCCAGCAGTGCCCCTCCGGTCCAAGAGACCCAGTACTTC.

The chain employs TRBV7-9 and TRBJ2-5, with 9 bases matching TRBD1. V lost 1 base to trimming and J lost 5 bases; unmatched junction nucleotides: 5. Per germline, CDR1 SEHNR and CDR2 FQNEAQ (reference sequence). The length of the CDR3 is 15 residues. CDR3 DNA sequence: TGTGCCAGCAGCTTAGAGGGACAGGGTTACGAGACCCAGTACTTC. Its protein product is CASSLEGQGYETQYF.

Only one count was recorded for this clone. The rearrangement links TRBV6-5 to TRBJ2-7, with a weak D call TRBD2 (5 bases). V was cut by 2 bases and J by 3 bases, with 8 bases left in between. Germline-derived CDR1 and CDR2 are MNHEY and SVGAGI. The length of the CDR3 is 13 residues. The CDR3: CASSYREHYEQYF. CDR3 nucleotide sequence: TGTGCCAGCAGTTACCGGGAACACTACGAGCAGTACTTC.

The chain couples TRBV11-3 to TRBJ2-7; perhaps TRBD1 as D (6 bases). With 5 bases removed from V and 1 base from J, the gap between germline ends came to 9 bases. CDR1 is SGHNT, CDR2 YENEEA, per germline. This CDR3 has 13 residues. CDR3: CASSKGQSYEQYF. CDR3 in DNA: TGTGCCAGCAGCAAAGGACAGTCCTACGAGCAGTACTTC.

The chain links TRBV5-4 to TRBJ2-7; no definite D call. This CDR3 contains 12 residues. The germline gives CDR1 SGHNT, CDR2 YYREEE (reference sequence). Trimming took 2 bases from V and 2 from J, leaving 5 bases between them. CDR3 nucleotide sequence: TGTGCCAGCAGCTTCGATACCTACGAGCAGTACTTC. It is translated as CASSFDTYEQYF.

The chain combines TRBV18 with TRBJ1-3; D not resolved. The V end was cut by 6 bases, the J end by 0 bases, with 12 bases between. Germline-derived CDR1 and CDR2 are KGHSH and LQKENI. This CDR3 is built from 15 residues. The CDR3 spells CASSREISSGNTIYF. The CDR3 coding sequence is TGTGCCAGCTCCCGCGAAATTTCCTCTGGAAACACCATATATTTT.

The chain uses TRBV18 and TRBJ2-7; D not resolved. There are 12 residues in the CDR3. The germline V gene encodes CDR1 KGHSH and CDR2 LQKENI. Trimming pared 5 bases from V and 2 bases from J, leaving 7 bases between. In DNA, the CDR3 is TGTGCCAGCTCAGAGGCAGCCTACGAGCAGTACTTC. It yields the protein CASSEAAYEQYF.

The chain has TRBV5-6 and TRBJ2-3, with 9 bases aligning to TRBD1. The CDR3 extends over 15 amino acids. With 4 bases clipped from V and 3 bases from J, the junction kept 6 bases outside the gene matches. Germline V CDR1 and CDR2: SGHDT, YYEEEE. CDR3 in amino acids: CASSAGTGWTDTQYF. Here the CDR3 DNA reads TGTGCCAGCAGCGCCGGGACAGGGTGGACAGATACGCAGTATTTT.